This TCR beta chain was found in a study of T-cell reconstitution after alpha-beta-depleted transplantation in children. This clonotype was picked up many times. For TCRbeta, the library was prepared with unique molecular identifiers. TCRdb redid the calling of the PCR reads with MiXCR, one entry per CDR3 protein. The sample consists of about 230,000 distinct CDR3 sequences, more than 7.5% of them appearing once. Germline assignment: CDR1 SGHVS and CDR2 FQNEAQ. Trimming left V 5 bases short and J 9 bases short, with 17 bases between. The CDR3 is 14 residues long. Sequenced material: PBMCs from the stem cell graft donor, taken from the stem cell graft. This clonotype was obtained from a human donor who donated a stem cell graft to a child with SCID. The chain employs TRBV7-8 and TRBJ2-4; D perhaps matches TRBD2 (7 bases). The CDR3: CASSRGGEAGIQYF. CDR3 bases: TGTGCCAGCAGCAGAGGGGGGGAGGCGGGCATTCAGTACTTC.